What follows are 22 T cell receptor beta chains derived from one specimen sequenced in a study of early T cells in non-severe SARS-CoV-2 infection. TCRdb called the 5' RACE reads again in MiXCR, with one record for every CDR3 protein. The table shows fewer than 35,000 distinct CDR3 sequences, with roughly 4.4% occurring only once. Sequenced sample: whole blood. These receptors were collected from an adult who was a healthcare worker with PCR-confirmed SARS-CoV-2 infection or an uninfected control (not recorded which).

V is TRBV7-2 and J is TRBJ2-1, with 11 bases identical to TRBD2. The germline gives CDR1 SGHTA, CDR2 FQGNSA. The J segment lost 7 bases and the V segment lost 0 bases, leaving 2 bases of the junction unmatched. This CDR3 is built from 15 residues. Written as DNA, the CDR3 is TGTGCCAGCAGCTTAGCGGGGACTAGCGGTAATGAGCAGTTCTTC. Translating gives CASSLAGTSGNEQFF.

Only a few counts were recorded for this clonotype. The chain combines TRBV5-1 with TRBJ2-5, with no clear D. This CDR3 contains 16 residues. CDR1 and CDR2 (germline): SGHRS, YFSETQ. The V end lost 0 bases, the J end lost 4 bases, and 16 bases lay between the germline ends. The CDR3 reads CASSLAATLGVETQYF. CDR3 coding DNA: TGCGCCAGCAGCTTGGCCGCGACTCTGGGTGTAGAGACCCAGTACTTC. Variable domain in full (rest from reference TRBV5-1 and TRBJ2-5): KAGVTQTPRYLIKTRGQQVTLSCSPISGHRSVSWYQQTPGQGLQFLFEYFSETQRNKGNFPGRFSGRQFSNSRSEMNVSTLELGDSALYLCASSLAATLGVETQYFGPGTRLLVL.

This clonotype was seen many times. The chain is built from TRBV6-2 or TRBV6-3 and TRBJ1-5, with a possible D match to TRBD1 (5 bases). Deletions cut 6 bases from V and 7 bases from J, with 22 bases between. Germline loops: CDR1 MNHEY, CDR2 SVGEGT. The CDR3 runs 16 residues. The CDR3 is CASREDRDGRGQPQHF. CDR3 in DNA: TGTGCCAGCAGGGAAGATCGGGACGGCCGAGGGCAGCCCCAGCATTTT.

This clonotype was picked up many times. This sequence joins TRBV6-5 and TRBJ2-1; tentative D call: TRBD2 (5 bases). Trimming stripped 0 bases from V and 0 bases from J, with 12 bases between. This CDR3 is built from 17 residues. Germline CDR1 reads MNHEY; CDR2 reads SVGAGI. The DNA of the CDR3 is TGTGCCAGCAGTTACTCTCCAGCGGAGGTCTCCTACAATGAGCAGTTCTTC. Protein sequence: CASSYSPAEVSYNEQFF.

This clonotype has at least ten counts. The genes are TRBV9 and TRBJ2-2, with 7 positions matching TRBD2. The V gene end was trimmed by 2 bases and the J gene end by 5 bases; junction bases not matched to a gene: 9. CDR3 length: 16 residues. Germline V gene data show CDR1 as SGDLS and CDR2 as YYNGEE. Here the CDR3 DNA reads TGTGCCAGCAGCGTTCGCGCTAGCGGTGAGACCGGGGAGCTGTTTTTT. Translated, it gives CASSVRASGETGELFF.

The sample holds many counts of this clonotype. In DNA form, the CDR3 reads TGTGCCAGCAGCTTATCCCCGATAAAGGGGGGGACCTACGAGCAGTACTTC. Amino acids: CASSLSPIKGGTYEQYF. The chain uses TRBV7-3 and TRBJ2-7; perhaps TRBD2 as D (7 bases). The germline V gene encodes CDR1 SGHTA and CDR2 FQGTGA. Deletions cut 2 bases from V and 2 bases from J, with 19 bases between. The CDR3 is made up of 17 amino acids. The full variable domain, completed using reference TRBV7-3 and TRBJ2-7, is GAGVSQTPSNKVTEKGKYVELRCDPISGHTALYWYRQSLGQGPEFLIYFQGTGAADDSGLPNDRFFAVRPEGSVSTLKIQRTERGDSAVYLCASSLSPIKGGTYEQYFGPGTRLTVT.

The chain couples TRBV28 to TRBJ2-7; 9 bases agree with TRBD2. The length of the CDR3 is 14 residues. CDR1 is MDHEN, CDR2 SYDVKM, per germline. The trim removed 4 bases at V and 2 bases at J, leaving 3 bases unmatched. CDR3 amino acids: CASSSSSGAYEQYF. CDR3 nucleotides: TGTGCCAGCAGTTCATCTAGCGGGGCCTACGAGCAGTACTTC. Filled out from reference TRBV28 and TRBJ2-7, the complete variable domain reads DVKVTQSSRYLVKRTGEKVFLECVQDMDHENMFWYRQDPGLGLRLIYFSYDVKMKEKGDIPEGYSVSREKKERFSLILESASTNQTSMYLCASSSSSGAYEQYFGPGTRLTVT.

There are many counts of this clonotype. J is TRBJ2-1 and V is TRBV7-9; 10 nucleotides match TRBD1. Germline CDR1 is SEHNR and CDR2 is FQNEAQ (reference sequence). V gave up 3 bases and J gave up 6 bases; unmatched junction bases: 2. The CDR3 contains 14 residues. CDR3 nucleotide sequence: TGTGCCAGCAGCTTTGGGGACAGGGGCAATGAGCAGTTCTTC. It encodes CASSFGDRGNEQFF.

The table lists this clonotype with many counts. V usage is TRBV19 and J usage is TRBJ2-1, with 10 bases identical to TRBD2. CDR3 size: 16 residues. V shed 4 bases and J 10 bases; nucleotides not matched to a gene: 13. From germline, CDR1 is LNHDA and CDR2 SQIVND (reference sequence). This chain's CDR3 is CASSRGTRTSGGEQFF. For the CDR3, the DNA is TGTGCCAGTAGTAGAGGGACCAGGACTAGCGGAGGGGAGCAGTTCTTC.

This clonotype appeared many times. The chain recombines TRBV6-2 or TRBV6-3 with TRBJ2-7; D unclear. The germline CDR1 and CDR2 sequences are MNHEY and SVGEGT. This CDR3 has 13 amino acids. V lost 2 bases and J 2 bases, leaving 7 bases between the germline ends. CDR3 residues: CASSYRPTYEQYV. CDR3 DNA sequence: TGTGCCAGCAGTTACAGGCCAACCTACGAGCAGTACGTC.

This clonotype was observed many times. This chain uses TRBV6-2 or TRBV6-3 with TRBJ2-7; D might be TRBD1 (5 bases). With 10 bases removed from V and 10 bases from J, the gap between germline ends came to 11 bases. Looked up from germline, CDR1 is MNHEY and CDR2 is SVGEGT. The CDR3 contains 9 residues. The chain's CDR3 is CANRTRQYV. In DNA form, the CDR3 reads TGTGCCAACAGGACCAGACAGTACGTC.

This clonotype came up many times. DNA for the CDR3: TGTGCCAGCAGCTTAACAACCTATCAGCCCCAGCATTTT. Its translation is CASSLTTYQPQHF. The chain has TRBV7-2 and TRBJ1-5; no firm D call. Germline V gene lookup returns CDR1 SGHTA and CDR2 FQGNSA. Trimming removed 2 bases from V and 5 bases from J, with 7 bases in between. There are 13 residues in the CDR3.

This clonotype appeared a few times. The CDR3: CASSPSLTEAFF. DNA of the CDR3: TGTGCCAGCAGCCCAAGTCTAACTGAAGCTTTCTTT. The genes are TRBV7-9 and TRBJ1-1; D not resolved. Trimming left V 5 bases short and J 5 bases short, with 9 bases between. This CDR3 spans 12 amino acids. Germline assignment: CDR1 SEHNR and CDR2 FQNEAQ (reference sequence).

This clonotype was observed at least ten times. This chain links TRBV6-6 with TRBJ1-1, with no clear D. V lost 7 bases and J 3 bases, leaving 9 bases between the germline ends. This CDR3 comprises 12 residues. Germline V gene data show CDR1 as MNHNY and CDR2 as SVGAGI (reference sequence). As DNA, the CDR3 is TGTGCCAGCAATCGTGGTGACACTGAAGCTTTCTTT. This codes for CASNRGDTEAFF.

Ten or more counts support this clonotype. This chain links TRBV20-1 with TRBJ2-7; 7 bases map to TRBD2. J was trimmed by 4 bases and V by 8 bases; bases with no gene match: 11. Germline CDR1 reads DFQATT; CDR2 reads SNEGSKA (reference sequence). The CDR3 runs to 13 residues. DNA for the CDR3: TGCAGTCCGCGAACCCAACTAGCGTACGAGCAGTACTTC. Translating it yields CSPRTQLAYEQYF.

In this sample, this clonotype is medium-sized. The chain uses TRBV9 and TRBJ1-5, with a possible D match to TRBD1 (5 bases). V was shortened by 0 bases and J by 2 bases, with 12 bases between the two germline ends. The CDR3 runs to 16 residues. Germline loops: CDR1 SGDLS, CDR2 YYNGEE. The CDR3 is CASSVGAGLGNQPQHF. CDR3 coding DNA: TGTGCCAGCAGCGTAGGGGCAGGGTTAGGCAATCAGCCCCAGCATTTT.

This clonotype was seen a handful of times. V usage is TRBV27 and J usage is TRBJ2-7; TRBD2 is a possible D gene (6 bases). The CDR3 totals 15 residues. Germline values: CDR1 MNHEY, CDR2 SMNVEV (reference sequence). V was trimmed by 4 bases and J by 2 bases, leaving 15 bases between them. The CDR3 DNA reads TGTGCCAGCAGTTCGGGGGTAAGCCGAACCTACGAGCAGTACTTC. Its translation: CASSSGVSRTYEQYF.

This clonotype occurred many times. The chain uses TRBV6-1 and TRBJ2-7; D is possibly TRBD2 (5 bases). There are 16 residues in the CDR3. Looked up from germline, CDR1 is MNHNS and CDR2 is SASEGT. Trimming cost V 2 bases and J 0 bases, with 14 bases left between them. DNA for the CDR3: TGTGCCAGCAGTGAATACCGCGGGTACAACTCCTACGAGCAGTACGTC. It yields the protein CASSEYRGYNSYEQYV.

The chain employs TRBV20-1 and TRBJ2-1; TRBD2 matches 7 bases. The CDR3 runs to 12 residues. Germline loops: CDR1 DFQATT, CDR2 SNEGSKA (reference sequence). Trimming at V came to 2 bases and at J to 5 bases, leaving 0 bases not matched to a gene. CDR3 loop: CSARLADNEQFF. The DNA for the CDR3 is TGCAGTGCTAGACTAGCGGACAATGAGCAGTTCTTC.

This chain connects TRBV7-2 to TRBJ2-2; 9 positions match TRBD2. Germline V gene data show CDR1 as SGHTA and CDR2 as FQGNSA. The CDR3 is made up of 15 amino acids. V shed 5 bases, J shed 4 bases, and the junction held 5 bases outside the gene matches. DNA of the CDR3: TGTGCCAGCAGCCAAAAGACTAGCGGCACCGGGGAGCTGTTTTTT. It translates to CASSQKTSGTGELFF.

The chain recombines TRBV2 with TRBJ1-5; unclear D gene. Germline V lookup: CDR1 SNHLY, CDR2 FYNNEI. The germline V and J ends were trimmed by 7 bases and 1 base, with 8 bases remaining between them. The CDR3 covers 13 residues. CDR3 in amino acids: CASTEWSNQPQHF. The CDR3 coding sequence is TGTGCCAGCACCGAATGGAGCAATCAGCCCCAGCATTTT.

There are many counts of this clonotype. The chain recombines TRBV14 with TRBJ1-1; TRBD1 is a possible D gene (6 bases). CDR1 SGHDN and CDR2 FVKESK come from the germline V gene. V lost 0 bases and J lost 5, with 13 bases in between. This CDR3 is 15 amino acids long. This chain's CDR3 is CASSQDVGGWTEAFF. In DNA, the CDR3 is TGTGCCAGCAGCCAAGATGTCGGGGGCTGGACTGAAGCTTTCTTT.